Following are 16 T cell receptor beta chains from one sample sequenced in a study of technical replicates of blood from four donors. The assay was immunoSEQ multiplex PCR, and TCRdb's table has in-frame clones only and misses some. In the table there are roughly 100,000 clones, around 96% of which are singletons. Sequenced material: T cells isolated from PBMCs. The receptors originated from a human donor in good health.

The V and J genes are TRBV27 and TRBJ2-7; perhaps TRBD1 as D (6 bases). CDR1 MNHEY and CDR2 SMNVEV come from the germline V gene (reference sequence). The V end was cut by 4 bases, the J end by 0 bases, with 10 bases between. The CDR3 is 14 amino acids. CDR3 in DNA: TGTGCCAGCAGTTCCCAGGGGTCCTCCTACGAGCAGTACTTC. Translated: CASSSQGSSYEQYF.

The chain uses TRBV5-6 and TRBJ2-5; possibly TRBD1 for D (6 bases). Germline CDR1 and CDR2: SGHDT and YYEEEE. Deletions cut 3 bases from V and 4 bases from J, with 10 bases between. The CDR3 runs to 13 residues. CDR3: CASSSTGPETQYF. CDR3 bases: TGTGCCAGCAGCTCAACAGGGCCAGAGACCCAGTACTTC.

The CDR3: CASSFLDRGEYTQYF. The CDR3 region has the DNA TGTGCCAGCAGCTTCCTGGACAGGGGTGAATATACGCAGTATTTT. The V gene is TRBV5-4, the J gene TRBJ2-3; 9 bases are a match to TRBD1. Trimming removed 2 bases from V and 7 bases from J; junction bases left unmatched: 8. The CDR3 is made up of 15 amino acids. The germline CDR1 and CDR2 sequences are SGHNT and YYREEE (reference sequence).

The gene calls are TRBV6-1 and TRBJ1-5, with D uncertain. The CDR3 sequence is 14 residues long. V was clipped by 8 bases and J by 1 base, with 12 bases between them. Germline V gene sequence: CDR1 MNHNS, CDR2 SASEGT. CDR3 in DNA: TGTGCCAGCGTTAGAGCTCTCAGCAATCAGCCCCAGCATTTT. Translation gives CASVRALSNQPQHF.

This clone was seen a handful of times. V gene TRBV29-1 combines with J gene TRBJ2-3, with 12 bases fitting TRBD1. CDR3 length equals 14 residues. The trim removed 4 bases at V and 7 bases at J, leaving 6 bases unmatched. From germline, CDR1 is SQVTM and CDR2 ANQGSEA. DNA for the CDR3: TGCAGCGTTGCCGGGACAGGGGGCAGGAATACGCAGTATTTT. It translates to CSVAGTGGRNTQYF.

The rearrangement links TRBV19 to TRBJ2-2; tentatively, D is TRBD2 (7 bases). Germline CDR1 reads LNHDA; CDR2 reads SQIVND (reference sequence). The CDR3 spans 15 residues. V was cut by 3 bases and J by 4 bases, with 12 bases left in between. This CDR3 is CASSMAGGPTGELFF. Written as DNA, the CDR3 is TGTGCCAGTAGTATGGCCGGGGGGCCCACCGGGGAGCTGTTTTTT.

V usage is TRBV18 and J usage is TRBJ2-2; D might be TRBD2 (6 bases). The CDR3 is 16 residues long. V was shortened by 3 bases and J by 0 bases, with 11 bases between the two germline ends. Germline lookup yields CDR1 KGHSH and CDR2 LQKENI. The CDR3 DNA follows: TGTGCCAGCTCACCCATAGCGGATACGAACACCGGGGAGCTGTTTTTT. Residues: CASSPIADTNTGELFF. Based on the CDR3 plus reference TRBV18 and TRBJ2-2, the full variable domain is NAGVMQNPRHLVRRRGQEARLRCSPMKGHSHVYWYRQLPEEGLKFMVYLQKENIIDESGMPKERFSAEFPKEGPSILRIQQVVRGDSAAYFCASSPIADTNTGELFFGEGSRLTVL.

The chain carries TRBV30 and TRBJ2-4, with a tentative D call TRBD1 (5 bases). Germline assignment: CDR1 GTSNPN and CDR2 SVGIG (reference sequence). There are 15 residues in the CDR3. The V end lost 4 bases, the J end lost 3 bases, and 16 bases lay between the germline ends. CDR3 nucleotide sequence: TGTGCCTGGAAAATCACAGGAACAATCAAAAACATTCAGTACTTC. This gives the protein CAWKITGTIKNIQYF. The variable domain in full, completed from reference TRBV30 and TRBJ2-4, reads SQTIHQWPATLVQPVGSPLSLECTVEGTSNPNLYWYRQAAGRGLQLLFYSVGIGQISSEVPQNLSASRPQDRQFILSSKKLLLSDSGFYLCAWKITGTIKNIQYFGAGTRLSVL.

This chain joins TRBV7-2 and TRBJ1-5; D unclear. The germline CDR1 and CDR2 sequences are SGHTA and FQGNSA. Trimming removed 3 bases at V and 4 bases at J, with 10 bases between. The CDR3 is made up of 14 amino acids. CDR3 sequence reads: CASSLAGRNQPQHF. In DNA, the CDR3 is TGTGCCAGCAGCTTGGCTGGGCGTAATCAGCCCCAGCATTTT. Filled out from reference TRBV7-2 and TRBJ1-5, the complete variable domain reads GAGVSQSPSNKVTEKGKDVELRCDPISGHTALYWYRQSLGQGLEFLIYFQGNSAPDKSGLPSDRFSAERTGGSVSTLTIQRTQQEDSAVYLCASSLAGRNQPQHFGDGTRLSIL.

The chain has TRBV7-9 and TRBJ2-7; 13 bases fit TRBD2. The germline V gene encodes CDR1 SEHNR and CDR2 FQNEAQ (reference sequence). This CDR3 is built from 15 residues. V lost 7 bases to trimming and J lost 5 bases; unmatched junction nucleotides: 8. The CDR3 nucleotides read TGTGCCAGCACCATAGGGACTAGCGGGGTCAACGAGCAGTACTTC. This gives the protein CASTIGTSGVNEQYF.

J is TRBJ2-1 and V is TRBV9, with D unresolved. CDR1 and CDR2 (germline): SGDLS, YYNGEE. The V end was cut by 2 bases, the J end by 1 base, with 10 bases between. The CDR3 totals 15 residues. CDR3 coding DNA: TGTGCCAGCAGCGTGGCCTTTTCGTCCTACAATGAGCAGTTCTTC. It is translated as CASSVAFSSYNEQFF.

The V gene is TRBV10-3, the J gene TRBJ2-3, with D possibly matching TRBD2 (5 bases). Trimming left V 4 bases short and J 6 bases short, with 23 bases between. CDR1 ENHRY and CDR2 SYGVKD come from the germline V gene. The CDR3 contains 17 residues. The CDR3 is CAISGGPGITVVDTQYF. The CDR3 region has the DNA TGTGCCATCAGTGGGGGTCCCGGGATTACAGTTGTTGATACGCAGTATTTT.

The chain combines TRBV29-1 with TRBJ1-1, with D perhaps matching TRBD1 (5 bases). V gave up 6 bases and J gave up 7 bases, with 9 bases separating them. This CDR3 is built from 10 residues. Germline V lookup: CDR1 SQVTM, CDR2 ANQGSEA. The CDR3 sequence is CSVVTVEAFF. The CDR3 nucleotides are TGCAGCGTCGTGACAGTTGAAGCTTTCTTT. The variable domain in full, completed from reference TRBV29-1 and TRBJ1-1, reads SAVISQKPSRDICQRGTSLTIQCQVDSQVTMMFWYRQQPGQSLTLIATANQGSEATYESGFVIDKFPISRPNLTFSTLTVSNMSPEDSSIYLCSVVTVEAFFGQGTRLTVV.

The chain is built from TRBV5-5 and TRBJ1-5, with D possibly matching TRBD1 (6 bases). The germline V gene has CDR1 SGHKS and CDR2 YYEKEE (reference sequence). The V gene lost 4 bases and the J gene lost 4 bases, with 9 bases spanning the gap. The CDR3 spans 13 residues. The CDR3 DNA reads as TGTGCCAGCAGCGTACAGGGTAATCAGCCCCAGCATTTT. Residues: CASSVQGNQPQHF.

This chain connects TRBV30 to TRBJ1-5; D might be TRBD1 (6 bases). This CDR3 is built from 15 residues. Per the germline V gene, CDR1 is GTSNPN and CDR2 is SVGIG (reference sequence). Trimming took 5 bases from V and 6 from J, leaving 20 bases between them. CDR3 region: CAWAKQGWRGQPQHF. CDR3 DNA sequence: TGTGCCTGGGCGAAACAGGGTTGGCGCGGTCAGCCCCAGCATTTT. Full variable domain (outside the CDR3, taken from reference TRBV30 and TRBJ1-5): SQTIHQWPATLVQPVGSPLSLECTVEGTSNPNLYWYRQAAGRGLQLLFYSVGIGQISSEVPQNLSASRPQDRQFILSSKKLLLSDSGFYLCAWAKQGWRGQPQHFGDGTRLSIL.

The rearrangement uses TRBV19 and TRBJ1-5, with D unclear. CDR3 length equals 13 residues. Trimming shortened V by 5 bases and J by 7 bases, and 12 bases separated the two germline ends. Germline CDR1 LNHDA, CDR2 SQIVND (reference sequence). CDR3 sequence: CASSQPESQPQHF. CDR3 DNA: TGTGCCAGTAGTCAACCGGAGTCACAGCCCCAGCATTTT.